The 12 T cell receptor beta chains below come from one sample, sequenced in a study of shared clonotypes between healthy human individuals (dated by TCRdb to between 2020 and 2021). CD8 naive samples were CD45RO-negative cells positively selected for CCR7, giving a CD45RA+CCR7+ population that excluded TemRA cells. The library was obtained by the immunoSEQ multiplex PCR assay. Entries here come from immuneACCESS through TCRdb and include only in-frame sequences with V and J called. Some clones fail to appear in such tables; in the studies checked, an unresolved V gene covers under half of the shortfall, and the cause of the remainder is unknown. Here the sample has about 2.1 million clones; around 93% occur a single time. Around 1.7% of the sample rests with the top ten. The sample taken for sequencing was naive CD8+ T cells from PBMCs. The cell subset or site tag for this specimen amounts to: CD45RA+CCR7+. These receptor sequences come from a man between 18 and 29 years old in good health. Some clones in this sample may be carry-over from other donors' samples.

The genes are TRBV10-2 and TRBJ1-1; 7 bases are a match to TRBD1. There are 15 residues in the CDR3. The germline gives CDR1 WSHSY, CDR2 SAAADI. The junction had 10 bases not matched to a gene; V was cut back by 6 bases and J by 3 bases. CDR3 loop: CASSSPGGAYTEAFF. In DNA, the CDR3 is TGCGCCAGCAGCTCCCCAGGGGGTGCGTACACTGAAGCTTTCTTT.

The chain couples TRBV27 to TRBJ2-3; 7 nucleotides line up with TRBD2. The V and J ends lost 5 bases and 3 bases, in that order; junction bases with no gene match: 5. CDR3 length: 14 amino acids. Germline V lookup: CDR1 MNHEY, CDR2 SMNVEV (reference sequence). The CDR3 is CASSRRELTDTQYF. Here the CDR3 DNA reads TGTGCCAGCAGTCGGCGGGAGTTAACAGATACGCAGTATTTT.

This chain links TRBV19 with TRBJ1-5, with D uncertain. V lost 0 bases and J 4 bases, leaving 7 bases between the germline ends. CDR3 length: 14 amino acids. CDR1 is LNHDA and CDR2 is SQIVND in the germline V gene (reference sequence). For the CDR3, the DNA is TGTGCCAGTAGTATAGATCGGGTTAATCAGCCCCAGCATTTT. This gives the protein CASSIDRVNQPQHF.

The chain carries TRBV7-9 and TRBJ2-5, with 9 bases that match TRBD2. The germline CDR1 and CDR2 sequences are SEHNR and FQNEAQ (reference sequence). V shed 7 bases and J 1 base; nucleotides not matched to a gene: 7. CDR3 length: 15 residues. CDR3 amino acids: CASIYGTSLQETQYF. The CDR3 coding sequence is TGTGCCAGCATATACGGGACTAGCCTCCAAGAGACCCAGTACTTC. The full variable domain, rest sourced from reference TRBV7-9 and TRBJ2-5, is DTGVSQNPRHKITKRGQNVTFRCDPISEHNRLYWYRQTLGQGPEFLTYFQNEAQLEKSRLLSDRFSAERPKGSFSTLEIQRTEQGDSAMYLCASIYGTSLQETQYFGPGTRLLVL.

CDR3 in amino acids: CASTPPAGENTEAFF. CDR3 nucleotides: TGTGCCAGCACCCCCCCGGCAGGGGAGAACACTGAAGCTTTCTTT. The chain couples TRBV6-1 to TRBJ1-1, with D perhaps TRBD1 (6 bases). CDR3 size: 15 residues. V lost 7 bases, J lost 1 base, and 16 bases lay in between. Germline V gene sequence: CDR1 MNHNS, CDR2 SASEGT.

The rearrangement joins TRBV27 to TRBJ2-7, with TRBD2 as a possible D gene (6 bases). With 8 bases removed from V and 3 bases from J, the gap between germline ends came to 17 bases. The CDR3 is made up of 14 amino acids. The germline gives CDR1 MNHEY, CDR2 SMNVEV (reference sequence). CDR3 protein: CASRSSSVHYEQYF. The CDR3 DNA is TGTGCCAGCCGCTCTTCTAGCGTCCACTACGAGCAGTACTTC.

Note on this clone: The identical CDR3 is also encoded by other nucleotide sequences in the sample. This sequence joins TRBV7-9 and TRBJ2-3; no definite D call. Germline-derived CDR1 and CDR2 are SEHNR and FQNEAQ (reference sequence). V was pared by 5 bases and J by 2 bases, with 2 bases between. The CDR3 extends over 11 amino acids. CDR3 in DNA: TGTGCCAGCAGCCCCACAGATACGCAGTATTTT. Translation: CASSPTDTQYF.

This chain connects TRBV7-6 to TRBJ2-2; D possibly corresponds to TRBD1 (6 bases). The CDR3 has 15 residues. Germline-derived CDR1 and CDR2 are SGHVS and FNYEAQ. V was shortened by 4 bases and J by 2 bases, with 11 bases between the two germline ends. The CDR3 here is CASSSTGSNTGELFF. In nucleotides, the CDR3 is TGTGCCAGCAGCTCGACAGGCTCTAACACCGGGGAGCTGTTTTTT.

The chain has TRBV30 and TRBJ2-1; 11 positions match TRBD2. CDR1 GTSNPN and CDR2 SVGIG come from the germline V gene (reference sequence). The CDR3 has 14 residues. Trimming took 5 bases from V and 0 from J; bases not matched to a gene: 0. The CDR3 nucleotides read TGTGCCTGGCTAGCGGGAGGCTCCTACAATGAGCAGTTCTTC. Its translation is CAWLAGGSYNEQFF. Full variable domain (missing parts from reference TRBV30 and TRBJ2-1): SQTIHQWPATLVQPVGSPLSLECTVEGTSNPNLYWYRQAAGRGLQLLFYSVGIGQISSEVPQNLSASRPQDRQFILSSKKLLLSDSGFYLCAWLAGGSYNEQFFGPGTRLTVL.

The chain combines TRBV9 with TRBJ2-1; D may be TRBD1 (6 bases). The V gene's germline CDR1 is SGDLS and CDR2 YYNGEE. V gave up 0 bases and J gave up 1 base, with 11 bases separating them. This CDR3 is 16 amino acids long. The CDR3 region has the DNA TGTGCCAGCAGCGTAGGTCAGGGGATATCCTACAATGAGCAGTTCTTC. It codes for CASSVGQGISYNEQFF.

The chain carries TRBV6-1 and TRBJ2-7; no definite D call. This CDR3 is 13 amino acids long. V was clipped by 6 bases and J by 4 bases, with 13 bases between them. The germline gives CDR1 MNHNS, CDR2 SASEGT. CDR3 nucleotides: TGTGCCAGCAGGCCAGCCCTTTTTTACGAGCAGTACTTC. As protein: CASRPALFYEQYF.

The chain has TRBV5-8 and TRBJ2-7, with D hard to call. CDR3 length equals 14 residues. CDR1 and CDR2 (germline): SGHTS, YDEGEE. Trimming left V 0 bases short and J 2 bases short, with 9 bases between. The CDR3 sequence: CASSLVPTTYEQYF. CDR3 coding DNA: TGTGCCAGCAGCTTGGTACCGACAACCTACGAGCAGTACTTC.